The 25 T cell receptor beta chains presented below share a single source sample, sequenced in a study of blood T cell repertoires in COVID-19. Generated by immunoSEQ multiplex PCR, the TCRdb table keeps only in-frame clones and is missing some. Among tens of thousands of clones, 80% to 95% were seen once, and the ten largest hold roughly 3%. Input material: peripheral blood. The receptors stem from a woman aged 70-85 years with active COVID-19.

The chain has TRBV18 and TRBJ1-1; D ambiguous. The CDR3 runs to 14 residues. V gave up 6 bases and J gave up 1 base, with 12 bases separating them. Germline CDR1 reads KGHSH; CDR2 reads LQKENI. The CDR3 region has the DNA TGTGCCAGCTCCCCCCAAACCAGGAACACTGAAGCTTTCTTT. This translates into CASSPQTRNTEAFF.

The chain employs TRBV3-1 (or the pseudogene TRBV3-2) and TRBJ1-2; 7 bases fit TRBD1. The CDR3 contains 13 residues. V shed 1 base, J shed 14 bases, and the junction held 10 bases outside the gene matches. CDR1 LGHDT and CDR2 YNNKEL come from the germline V gene (reference sequence). The CDR3 loop reads CASSQGGDSPGTF. The DNA of the CDR3 is TGTGCCAGCAGCCAAGGTGGGGACAGCCCGGGGACCTTC.

The V and J genes are TRBV5-5 and TRBJ2-3; no clear D. CDR3 length: 14 residues. V lost 1 base, J lost 3 bases, and 9 bases lay in between. CDR1 and CDR2 (germline): SGHKS, YYEKEE (reference sequence). CDR3 residues: CASSLSSGTDTQYF. In DNA, the CDR3 is TGTGCCAGCAGCTTGTCATCCGGGACAGATACGCAGTATTTT.

In its sample, this clone was seen once. Here the CDR3 DNA reads TGTGCCAGCAGCATCGGAGCCCCTCCCCTCAATGAGCAGTTCTTC. Amino acid sequence: CASSIGAPPLNEQFF. The chain has TRBV11-2 and TRBJ2-1; D gene uncertain. CDR3 length equals 15 residues. CDR1 and CDR2 from the germline V gene are SGHAT and FQNNGV. Trimming shortened V by 5 bases and J by 6 bases, and 17 bases separated the two germline ends.

The chain is built from TRBV4-1 and TRBJ1-2; D is possibly TRBD1 (6 bases). Trimming took 1 base from V and 8 from J, leaving 35 bases between them. Germline values: CDR1 MGHRA, CDR2 YSYEKL. The CDR3 has 21 amino acids. The CDR3 sequence: CASSQGATGFGTLSPSHGYTF. CDR3 nucleotide sequence: TGCGCCAGCAGCCAAGGGGCGACAGGTTTCGGGACCCTCTCCCCCTCTCACGGCTACACCTTC.

The table lists this clone with a count of one. V and J are TRBV10-3 and TRBJ2-2; 8 bases are a match to TRBD1. The CDR3 sequence is 15 residues long. Germline V lookup: CDR1 ENHRY, CDR2 SYGVKD. V was pared by 10 bases and J by 3 bases, with 10 bases of the junction left unmatched. This CDR3 reads CARPRAGGYTGELFF. The DNA for the CDR3 is TGTGCCAGGCCCCGGGCAGGGGGCTACACCGGGGAGCTGTTTTTT.

A remark on this clone: An end of the junction differs from the germline gene, which may be a read error. The rearrangement uses TRBV7-3 and TRBJ2-1, with D possibly matching TRBD1 (5 bases). Germline-derived CDR1 and CDR2 are SGHTA and FQGTGA. This CDR3 has 15 amino acids. The CDR3 region is CASSPWAGSFNEQFF. The CDR3, as DNA: TGTGCCAGCAGCCCCTGGGCAGGGTCCTTCAATGAGCAGTTCTTC.

In DNA form, the CDR3 reads TGTGCCAGCAGGATAGGGGTTCAGCCCCAGCATTTT. It translates to CASRIGVQPQHF. This chain connects TRBV28 to TRBJ1-5; D possibly corresponds to TRBD1 (5 bases). Germline-derived CDR1 and CDR2 are MDHEN and SYDVKM. The ends were cut back, 6 bases at V and 6 bases at J, with 9 bases in the middle. The CDR3 extends over 12 amino acids.

The chain links TRBV6-2 or TRBV6-3 to TRBJ2-1; 8 nucleotides match TRBD2. V was pared by 0 bases and J by 4 bases, with 8 bases of the junction left unmatched. The CDR3 loop spans 17 amino acids. Germline-derived CDR1 and CDR2 are MNHEY and SVGEGT. The CDR3 coding sequence is TGTGCCAGCAGTTACTCCCCTCCGGGGGGGGTTTACAATGAGCAGTTCTTC. Translation gives CASSYSPPGGVYNEQFF.

The chain joins TRBV7-6 to TRBJ2-1; D perhaps matches TRBD2 (6 bases). The CDR3 runs to 17 residues. Trimming pared 1 base from V and 1 base from J, leaving 14 bases between. CDR1 is SGHVS and CDR2 is FNYEAQ in the germline V gene. The CDR3 reads CASSLGLVWGSYNEQFF. In nucleotides, the CDR3 is TGTGCCAGCAGCTTAGGACTAGTCTGGGGATCCTACAATGAGCAGTTCTTC.

In its sample, this clone was seen once. The chain has TRBV10-3 and TRBJ2-1; maybe TRBD2 (5 bases). Germline V gives CDR1 ENHRY, CDR2 SYGVKD. V was shortened by 0 bases and J by 8 bases, with 11 bases between the two germline ends. The CDR3 length is 14 residues. CDR3: CAISESRAADEQFF. CDR3 coding DNA: TGTGCCATCAGTGAGTCGAGGGCAGCCGATGAGCAGTTCTTC.

The V and J genes are TRBV28 and TRBJ1-1, with D maybe TRBD1 (5 bases). Trimming removed 6 bases from V and 11 bases from J, with 22 bases in between. Looked up from germline, CDR1 is MDHEN and CDR2 is SYDVKM. The CDR3 covers 14 residues. DNA for the CDR3: TGTGCCAGCAGGCGACCTGGGGGGAACAGAGGGGCTTTCTTT. Amino acids: CASRRPGGNRGAFF.

V and J are TRBV6-6 and TRBJ2-3; D may be TRBD1 (5 bases). V lost 2 bases to trimming and J lost 0 bases, with 12 bases between them. The CDR3 sequence is 16 residues long. The germline V gene has CDR1 MNHNY and CDR2 SVGAGI (reference sequence). As DNA, the CDR3 is TGTGCCAGCAGTTACGGCAGTGGGGCTAGCACAGATACGCAGTATTTT. Protein product: CASSYGSGASTDTQYF.

The J gene is TRBJ2-3, the V gene TRBV28, with 10 bases that match TRBD1. Germline CDR1 is MDHEN and CDR2 is SYDVKM. The CDR3 contains 16 residues. Trimming took 4 bases from V and 2 from J; bases not matched to a gene: 6. The CDR3 is CASSSPGQGNTDTQYF. The CDR3, as DNA: TGTGCCAGCAGTTCTCCGGGACAGGGGAACACAGATACGCAGTATTTT.

The genes are TRBV27 and TRBJ2-3; TRBD1 matches 9 bases. Germline V gene lookup returns CDR1 MNHEY and CDR2 SMNVEV (reference sequence). With 1 base clipped from V and 6 bases from J, the junction kept 8 bases outside the gene matches. The CDR3 has 16 amino acids. As DNA, the CDR3 is TGTGCCAGCAGTTTATTAGGGGACAGGGCCAGGGATACGCAGTATTTT. This gives the protein CASSLLGDRARDTQYF.

The gene calls are TRBV2 and TRBJ2-7, with D possibly being TRBD1 (6 bases). CDR1 is SNHLY and CDR2 is FYNNEI in the germline V gene. The CDR3 totals 14 residues. Deletions cut 3 bases from V and 6 bases from J, with 15 bases between. The CDR3 DNA reads TGTGCCAGCAGTGATAGTACAGGGATTTCCGAGCAGTACTTC. This gives the protein CASSDSTGISEQYF.

The rearrangement joins TRBV28 to TRBJ1-1; a weak D match, TRBD1 (6 bases). The CDR3 consists of 14 residues. V shed 6 bases and J shed 1 base, with 12 bases lying between them. In germline, CDR1 is MDHEN, CDR2 SYDVKM. Here the CDR3 DNA reads TGTGCCAGCAGCAAAGTACAGGGGAACACTGAAGCTTTCTTT. This encodes CASSKVQGNTEAFF.

The chain carries TRBV5-6 and TRBJ1-3; D is unresolved. Deletions cut 5 bases from V and 0 bases from J, with 9 bases between. CDR1 and CDR2 (germline): SGHDT, YYEEEE. This CDR3 has 14 amino acids. The CDR3 sequence is CASRVRGSGNTIYF. The DNA for the CDR3 is TGTGCCAGCAGGGTGAGAGGCTCTGGAAACACCATATATTTT.

This chain connects TRBV28 to TRBJ2-6, with D possibly matching TRBD1 (6 bases). Germline CDR1 and CDR2: MDHEN and SYDVKM. This CDR3 spans 19 amino acids. The V and J ends lost 5 bases and 0 bases respectively, with 20 bases between them. CDR3 loop: CASSPNIRQAYSGANVLTF. The CDR3 DNA reads TGTGCCAGCAGTCCCAATATACGACAGGCATACTCTGGGGCCAACGTCCTGACTTTC.

The gene calls are TRBV3-1 (or the pseudogene TRBV3-2) and TRBJ2-1; a weak D match, TRBD2 (6 bases). This CDR3 comprises 12 residues. CDR1 LGHDT and CDR2 YNNKEL come from the germline V gene (reference sequence). Trimming took 2 bases from V and 9 from J, leaving 8 bases between them. In nucleotides, the CDR3 is TGTGCCAGCAGCCAACCCGGGGGTGAGCAGTTCTTC. Its translation is CASSQPGGEQFF.

V usage is TRBV9 and J usage is TRBJ1-1, with no clear D. V lost 3 bases and J 10 bases, leaving 13 bases between the germline ends. The CDR3 spans 12 residues. Germline CDR1 reads SGDLS; CDR2 reads YYNGEE. CDR3 coding DNA: TGTGCCAGCAGCGGGTCCCAGCGCGGAGCTTTCTTT. It specifies CASSGSQRGAFF.

This chain links TRBV7-6 with TRBJ1-2; 12 bases agree with TRBD1. J gave up 4 bases and V 0 bases, and 6 bases lay outside the gene matches. CDR3 length: 17 residues. CDR1 is SGHVS, CDR2 FNYEAQ, per germline. The CDR3 reads CASSLAPGTGGIYGYTF. The DNA of the CDR3 is TGTGCCAGCAGCTTAGCTCCAGGGACAGGGGGCATCTATGGCTACACCTTC. Supplemented by reference TRBV7-6 and TRBJ1-2, the full variable domain reads GAGVSQSPRYKVTKRGQDVALRCDPISGHVSLYWYRQALGQGPEFLTYFNYEAQQDKSGLPNDRFSAERPEGSISTLTIQRTEQRDSAMYRCASSLAPGTGGIYGYTFGSGTRLTVV.

This sequence joins TRBV10-2 and TRBJ1-6; 9 nucleotides align to TRBD1. CDR3 length: 14 residues. Germline V gene lookup returns CDR1 WSHSY and CDR2 SAAADI. The J segment lost 7 bases and the V segment lost 6 bases, leaving 4 bases of the junction unmatched. The CDR3 protein is CASRRTGENSPLHF. The CDR3 coding sequence is TGCGCCAGCAGGAGGACAGGGGAAAATTCACCCCTCCACTTT.

The CDR3 nucleotides read TGTGCCACTAGCGGGGGACTAGCGGGAGCCTACAATGAGCAGTTCTTC. Amino acid sequence: CATSGGLAGAYNEQFF. The rearrangement joins TRBV24-1 to TRBJ2-1, with TRBD2 matching over 14 bases. Germline CDR1 KGHDR, CDR2 SFDVKD. This CDR3 has 16 residues. V shed 10 bases and J 2 bases; nucleotides not matched to a gene: 6.

Written as DNA, the CDR3 is TGTGCCAGCAGCCAAGACTACTATGGCTACACCTTC. Residues: CASSQDYYGYTF. The rearrangement uses TRBV4-2 and TRBJ1-2; D is ambiguous. Germline CDR1 is LGHNA and CDR2 is YNFKEQ. The CDR3 sequence is 12 residues long. Trimming stripped 0 bases from V and 3 bases from J, with 2 bases between.